A single sample gave rise to the 31 T cell receptor beta chains below, sequenced in a study of T cells after yellow fever vaccination. TCRdb re-analysed the 5' RACE reads in MiXCR, keeping a single row per CDR3 protein. The profile shows 500,000 to 650,000 distinct CDR3 sequences, approximately 13% of them singletons. The starting material was PBMCs, obtained on the day of the yellow fever booster vaccination. The receptors stem from a man aged 25-40 years who received the YFV17D yellow fever vaccine.

V and J are TRBV4-3 and TRBJ2-3, with 11 bases that match TRBD2. CDR3 size: 15 residues. The trim removed 2 bases at V and 4 bases at J, leaving 2 bases unmatched. Per the germline V gene, CDR1 is LGHNA and CDR2 is YSLEER. CDR3 in amino acids: CASSQIAGGSDTQYF. The CDR3 coding sequence is TGCGCCAGCAGCCAAATAGCGGGAGGGTCAGATACGCAGTATTTT.

The chain uses TRBV2 and TRBJ2-2; 8 nucleotides line up with TRBD1. In germline, CDR1 is SNHLY, CDR2 FYNNEI. This CDR3 is built from 15 residues. The V segment lost 5 bases and the J segment 6 bases; nucleotides outside the gene matches: 8. CDR3 nucleotides: TGTGCCAGCAGTTTGTTGACAGGGGTCGCCGGGGAGCTGTTTTTT. Protein product: CASSLLTGVAGELFF.

This clonotype was counted only a few times. The V call is TRBV29-1, the J call TRBJ2-5; D unclear. This CDR3 contains 12 residues. Trimming removed 3 bases from V and 7 bases from J, with 12 bases in between. CDR1 is SQVTM, CDR2 ANQGSEA, per germline. Here the CDR3 reads CSVDHLEPTQYF. DNA for the CDR3: TGCAGCGTTGACCACCTCGAGCCGACCCAGTACTTC.

The V gene is TRBV3-1, the J gene TRBJ2-1; 8 nucleotides align to TRBD1. Germline loops: CDR1 LGHDT, CDR2 YNNKEL (reference sequence). V shed 4 bases and J 6 bases; nucleotides not matched to a gene: 5. This CDR3 contains 14 residues. CDR3 sequence reads: CASSRKQGGNEQFF. The CDR3 coding sequence is TGTGCCAGCAGCCGAAAACAGGGGGGCAATGAGCAGTTCTTC.

This clonotype has only one observation. This clone may be a read error of a much larger clone one base away. The chain joins TRBV12-3 or TRBV12-4 to TRBJ2-1; 8 positions match TRBD2. The CDR3 totals 16 residues. Trimming took 6 bases from V and 6 from J; bases not matched to a gene: 13. CDR3 DNA: TGTGCCAGCAGACCAGCAGCGGGAGAGGCGGTCAATGAGCAGTTCTTC. Encoded protein: CASRPAAGEAVNEQFF.

This chain connects TRBV7-9 to TRBJ2-1, with no clear D. From germline, CDR1 is SEHNR and CDR2 FQNEAQ (reference sequence). Deletions cut 7 bases from V and 4 bases from J, with 8 bases between. This CDR3 is built from 12 residues. The CDR3 region is CASTSRYNEQFF. The CDR3 DNA reads as TGTGCCAGCACCAGCCGGTACAATGAGCAGTTCTTC.

This clonotype was detected ten times or more. The chain couples TRBV18 to TRBJ1-3; the D is unclear. This CDR3 has 14 residues. Germline V CDR1 and CDR2: KGHSH, LQKENI. With 4 bases removed from V and 4 bases from J, the gap between germline ends came to 11 bases. The CDR3 loop reads CASSLREQGNTIYF. The CDR3 coding sequence is TGTGCCAGCTCACTACGGGAACAGGGAAACACCATATATTTT. The full variable domain, rest sourced from reference TRBV18 and TRBJ1-3, is NAGVMQNPRHLVRRRGQEARLRCSPMKGHSHVYWYRQLPEEGLKFMVYLQKENIIDESGMPKERFSAEFPKEGPSILRIQQVVRGDSAAYFCASSLREQGNTIYFGEGSWLTVV.

Here the CDR3 DNA reads TGCAGCGTGACGACTAGTTCCCAAGAGACCCAGTACTTC. Protein product: CSVTTSSQETQYF. V gene TRBV29-1 combines with J gene TRBJ2-5, with D perhaps matching TRBD2 (6 bases). Germline CDR1 SQVTM, CDR2 ANQGSEA. Trimming left V 6 bases short and J 1 base short, with 12 bases between. The CDR3 length is 13 residues.

This clonotype was picked up a small number of times. V and J are TRBV27 and TRBJ2-4, with 9 bases aligning to TRBD1. From germline, CDR1 is MNHEY and CDR2 SMNVEV (reference sequence). The CDR3 contains 17 residues. The V and J ends lost 7 bases and 0 bases, in that order; junction bases with no gene match: 10. The CDR3 DNA reads as TGTGCCAGCATGTCTACAGGGGGCTTTATAGCCAAAAACATTCAGTACTTC. Its protein product is CASMSTGGFIAKNIQYF.

The CDR3 DNA follows: TGTGCCAGCAGGAATCACAGGGGAGGGGTTTACAATGAGCAGTTCTTC. Translation gives CASRNHRGGVYNEQFF. V gene TRBV6-1 combines with J gene TRBJ2-1, with D tentatively TRBD1 or TRBD2 (7 bases each). The CDR3 sequence is 16 residues long. Germline V gene data show CDR1 as MNHNS and CDR2 as SASEGT. The V gene lost 6 bases and the J gene lost 4 bases, with 19 bases spanning the gap.

J is TRBJ2-1 and V is TRBV4-2; TRBD2 agrees at 7 bases. Germline assignment: CDR1 LGHNA and CDR2 YNFKEQ. The junction had 16 bases not matched to a gene; V was cut back by 0 bases and J by 8 bases. The CDR3 loop spans 18 amino acids. CDR3 sequence: CASSQDQWRETPGDEQFF. CDR3 coding DNA: TGTGCCAGCAGCCAAGATCAGTGGCGGGAGACCCCCGGAGATGAGCAGTTCTTC.

V usage is TRBV20-1 and J usage is TRBJ1-5; D call uncertain. Germline V lookup: CDR1 DFQATT, CDR2 SNEGSKA (reference sequence). Trimming took 2 bases from V and 0 from J, leaving 11 bases between them. The CDR3 sequence is 15 residues long. DNA for the CDR3: TGCAGTGCTAGAAACGGGGTTTATAGCAATCAGCCCCAGCATTTT. Encoded protein: CSARNGVYSNQPQHF.

This clonotype was counted a few times. The rearrangement joins TRBV10-3 to TRBJ2-7; D is perhaps TRBD2 (5 bases). Germline loops: CDR1 ENHRY, CDR2 SYGVKD. V was cut by 6 bases and J by 6 bases, with 18 bases left in between. The CDR3 length is 14 residues. CDR3 region: CAIRSLGEGGEQYF. The DNA of the CDR3 is TGTGCCATCAGATCTTTGGGAGAAGGTGGCGAGCAGTACTTC.

This clonotype came up a few times. The chain joins TRBV12-3 or TRBV12-4 to TRBJ2-3; 9 nucleotides match TRBD2. The V segment lost 3 bases and the J segment 6 bases; nucleotides outside the gene matches: 7. The CDR3 length is 15 residues. This chain's CDR3 is CASSFSSGSLDTQYF. In DNA form, the CDR3 reads TGTGCCAGCAGTTTCAGTAGCGGGAGTTTGGATACGCAGTATTTT.

This clonotype was recorded many times. The V call is TRBV27, the J call TRBJ2-1; D not certain. Trimming removed 0 bases at V and 11 bases at J, with 11 bases between. Germline V lookup: CDR1 MNHEY, CDR2 SMNVEV (reference sequence). The CDR3 sequence is 13 residues long. Here the CDR3 reads CASSLSHQEKQFF. CDR3 sequence (DNA): TGTGCCAGCAGTTTATCCCATCAGGAAAAGCAGTTCTTC.

J is TRBJ2-7 and V is TRBV7-8; D is unresolved. Trimming removed 1 base at V and 0 bases at J, with 10 bases between. CDR3 length: 15 amino acids. CDR1 SGHVS and CDR2 FQNEAQ come from the germline V gene. CDR3 protein: CASSLGLGFSYEQYF. The DNA of the CDR3 is TGTGCCAGCAGCTTAGGGTTAGGGTTCTCCTACGAGCAGTACTTC.

The gene calls are TRBV20-1 and TRBJ2-7; D may correspond to TRBD1 or TRBD2 (6 bases each). The germline CDR1 and CDR2 sequences are DFQATT and SNEGSKA (reference sequence). There are 15 residues in the CDR3. V was shortened by 4 bases and J by 7 bases, with 23 bases between the two germline ends. The DNA of the CDR3 is TGCAGTGCTACCCGAGGGGGAGGAGGGATTAATGAGCAGTACTTC. This codes for CSATRGGGGINEQYF.

The rearrangement uses TRBV7-2 and TRBJ2-2; maybe TRBD2 (7 bases). The germline gives CDR1 SGHTA, CDR2 FQGNSA. The CDR3 length is 16 residues. Deletions cut 4 bases from V and 1 base from J, with 13 bases between. CDR3: CASSYTRGGNTGELFF. CDR3 bases: TGTGCCAGCAGCTACACTAGGGGGGGGAACACCGGGGAGCTGTTTTTT.

This clonotype was observed a few times. This chain connects TRBV6-2 or TRBV6-3 to TRBJ1-1; D possibly corresponds to TRBD1 (5 bases). With 5 bases removed from V and 5 bases from J, the gap between germline ends came to 18 bases. Per germline, CDR1 MNHEY and CDR2 SVGEGT. The CDR3 is 15 residues long. The DNA of the CDR3 is TGTGCCAGCAGTCAGAATGGGGCCCCGAGGACTGAAGCTTTCTTT. Its protein is CASSQNGAPRTEAFF.

This clonotype was detected ten times or more. The chain combines TRBV7-2 with TRBJ2-1; perhaps TRBD2 as D (5 bases). Trimming shortened V by 0 bases and J by 3 bases, and 9 bases separated the two germline ends. This CDR3 has 15 amino acids. Looked up from germline, CDR1 is SGHTA and CDR2 is FQGNSA. Here the CDR3 reads CASSLAVGVYNEQFF. The CDR3 DNA follows: TGTGCCAGCAGCTTAGCGGTCGGGGTCTACAATGAGCAGTTCTTC.

The rearrangement links TRBV20-1 to TRBJ2-7, with D perhaps TRBD1 (6 bases). The germline V and J ends were trimmed by 0 bases and 9 bases, with 21 bases remaining between them. The length of the CDR3 is 15 residues. In germline, CDR1 is DFQATT, CDR2 SNEGSKA (reference sequence). CDR3 DNA: TGCAGTGCTAGAGACCGACAGGCGGATCTTCTACGGCAGTACTTC. Protein product: CSARDRQADLLRQYF.

Only a few counts were recorded for this clonotype. The chain employs TRBV29-1 and TRBJ2-1; D unresolved. CDR1 is SQVTM, CDR2 ANQGSEA, per germline. The ends were cut back, 5 bases at V and 7 bases at J, with 9 bases in the middle. This CDR3 region has 11 residues. The CDR3 region has the DNA TGCAGCGTTCTCACCACAAATGAGCAGTTCTTC. Protein: CSVLTTNEQFF.

This clonotype occurred many times. The V gene is TRBV10-3, the J gene TRBJ2-1; D might be TRBD2 (5 bases). The CDR3 length is 13 residues. Trimming took off 6 bases at V and 6 bases at J, with 12 bases between the two ends. Germline assignment: CDR1 ENHRY and CDR2 SYGVKD. The CDR3 sequence: CAISRGAPNEQFF. CDR3 coding DNA: TGTGCCATCAGCCGGGGAGCCCCCAATGAGCAGTTCTTC.

The genes are TRBV4-2 and TRBJ2-3, with TRBD2 identical over 8 bases. J lost 5 bases, V lost 3 bases, and 10 bases had no gene match. CDR3 length equals 16 residues. CDR1 is LGHNA, CDR2 YNFKEQ, per germline. Written as DNA, the CDR3 is TGTGCCAGCAGCCAGGATCCGGGACTAGTGGGAGATACGCAGTATTTT. Its protein is CASSQDPGLVGDTQYF.

The chain combines TRBV7-2 with TRBJ2-3; 8 nucleotides align to TRBD2. The V gene end was trimmed by 4 bases and the J gene end by 0 bases; junction bases not matched to a gene: 3. The CDR3 has 15 amino acids. The germline V gene encodes CDR1 SGHTA and CDR2 FQGNSA. The CDR3 DNA reads TGTGCCAGCAGCTGGGCGGGAGGTAGCACAGATACGCAGTATTTT. Translating gives CASSWAGGSTDTQYF.

This rearrangement joins TRBV19 to TRBJ2-7; possibly TRBD2 for D (6 bases). V was trimmed by 6 bases and J by 2 bases, leaving 14 bases between them. This CDR3 is built from 14 residues. Germline V CDR1 and CDR2: LNHDA, SQIVND (reference sequence). CDR3 sequence: CASSRGDFTYEQYF. DNA for the CDR3: TGTGCCAGTAGCCGTGGGGACTTTACCTACGAGCAGTACTTC.

This clonotype was seen only a few times. V and J are TRBV30 and TRBJ2-1; D unresolved. The V gene lost 0 bases and the J gene lost 2 bases, with 8 bases spanning the gap. Per germline, CDR1 GTSNPN and CDR2 SVGIG (reference sequence). This CDR3 spans 14 amino acids. CDR3 bases: TGTGCCTGGAGTGTTTTGGCAACCTACAATGAGCAGTTCTTC. Protein: CAWSVLATYNEQFF.

The rearrangement uses TRBV5-1 and TRBJ2-2; tentative D call: TRBD2 (6 bases). Germline lookup yields CDR1 SGHRS and CDR2 YFSETQ. V lost 1 base and J lost 4, with 14 bases in between. There are 16 residues in the CDR3. The CDR3 reads CASSLLGGSGTGELFF. Here the CDR3 DNA reads TGCGCCAGCAGCTTGTTAGGAGGGTCTGGCACCGGGGAGCTGTTTTTT.

This clonotype was counted ten times or more. This chain joins TRBV7-2 and TRBJ2-4; 9 bases agree with TRBD2. The V segment lost 7 bases and the J segment 4 bases; nucleotides outside the gene matches: 11. Germline lookup yields CDR1 SGHTA and CDR2 FQGNSA. The CDR3 consists of 16 residues. The DNA for the CDR3 is TGTGCCAGCACCACCGGCGGGACTAGCTCAAAAAACATTCAGTACTTC. The encoded protein is CASTTGGTSSKNIQYF.

The rearrangement links TRBV20-1 to TRBJ2-3, with a weak D call TRBD2 (6 bases). The CDR3 loop spans 18 amino acids. Per germline, CDR1 DFQATT and CDR2 SNEGSKA (reference sequence). V was trimmed by 1 base and J by 5 bases, leaving 25 bases between them. CDR3 sequence reads: CSARGLGMAGNVVDTQYF. DNA of the CDR3: TGCAGTGCTAGAGGGCTCGGGATGGCGGGAAATGTGGTAGATACGCAGTATTTT.

This clonotype came up many times. The chain links TRBV12-3 or TRBV12-4 to TRBJ2-5, with D possibly TRBD2 on 6 matching bases. Trimming took off 3 bases at V and 5 bases at J, with 13 bases between the two ends. The CDR3 has 14 residues. CDR3 nucleotide sequence: TGTGCCAGCAGTTTCGCCCAACGGGGGGAGACCCAGTACTTC. It encodes CASSFAQRGETQYF.